The entry below gives a single T cell receptor (beta chain) sequence along with its context. Under the authors' procedure: The authors estimated nucleated cell counts from reference gene primer amplification. Method: immunoSEQ multiplex PCR; TCRdb's copy keeps in-frame clones and lacks some. V, J and clone size are those of that table, while D and trimming were read from the DNA. The sample carries about 69,000 clones, around 80% recorded once. The entry originates in a study of blood T cell repertoires in COVID-19. For the study at large: Sample material is recorded as cDNA or gDNA derived from T cells, B-cell-depleted T cells, or PBMCs.

The CDR3 covers 13 residues. The germline V and J ends were trimmed by 4 bases and 1 base, with 8 bases remaining between them. CDR1 and CDR2 (germline): SGHRS, YFSETQ. The genes are TRBV5-1 and TRBJ1-1; no clear D. The material sequenced was peripheral blood. The receptor was derived from a woman older than 75 with acute or convalescent COVID-19. The CDR3 nucleotides read TGCGCCAGCAGCCATGACACGAACACTGAAGCTTTCTTT. Its protein is CASSHDTNTEAFF.